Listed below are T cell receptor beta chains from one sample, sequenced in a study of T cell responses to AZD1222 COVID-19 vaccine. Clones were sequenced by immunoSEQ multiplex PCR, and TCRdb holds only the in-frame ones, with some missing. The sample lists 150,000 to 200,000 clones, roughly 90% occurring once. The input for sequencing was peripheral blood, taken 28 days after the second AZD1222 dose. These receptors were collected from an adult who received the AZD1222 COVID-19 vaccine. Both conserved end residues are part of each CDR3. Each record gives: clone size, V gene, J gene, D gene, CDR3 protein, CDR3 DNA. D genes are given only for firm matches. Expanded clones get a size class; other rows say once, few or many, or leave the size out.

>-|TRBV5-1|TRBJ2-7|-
CASSFDSPPYEQYF
TGCGCCAGCAGCTTTGACTCACCCCCCTACGAGCAGTACTTC
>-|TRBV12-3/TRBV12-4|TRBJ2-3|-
CASRTTWDTQYF
TGTGCCAGCAGGACCACCTGGGATACGCAGTATTTT
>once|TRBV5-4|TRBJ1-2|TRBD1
CASSLTGTYGYTF
TGTGCCAGCAGCCTGACAGGGACCTATGGCTACACCTTC
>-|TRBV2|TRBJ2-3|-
CASSEAVTTLSPTDTQYF
TGTGCCAGCAGTGAAGCGGTCACTACCCTATCGCCCACAGATACGCAGTATTTT
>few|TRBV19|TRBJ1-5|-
CASTPIGRDHQPQHF
TGTGCCAGTACCCCTATTGGGCGGGACCATCAGCCCCAGCATTTT
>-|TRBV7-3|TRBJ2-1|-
CASSPTPQIGEQFF
TGTGCCAGCAGCCCCACGCCCCAAATCGGTGAGCAGTTCTTC
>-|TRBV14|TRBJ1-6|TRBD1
CASRDRGAGNSPLHF
TGTGCCAGCCGGGACAGGGGTGCGGGTAATTCACCCCTCCACTTT
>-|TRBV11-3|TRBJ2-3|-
CASSPGTSTDTQYF
TGTGCCAGCAGCCCCGGGACTAGCACAGATACGCAGTATTTT
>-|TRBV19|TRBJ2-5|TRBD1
CASSSGTGGKETQYF
TGTGCCAGTAGTTCGGGGACAGGGGGAAAGGAGACCCAGTACTTC
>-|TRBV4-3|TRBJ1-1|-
CASSQDRNTEAFF
TGCGCCAGCAGCCAAGACAGGAACACTGAAGCTTTCTTT
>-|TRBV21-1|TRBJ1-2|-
CASSPGTGGNYGYTF
TGTGCCAGCTCACCCGGGACAGGGGGCAACTATGGCTACACCTTC
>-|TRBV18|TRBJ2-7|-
CASSPTANSRASSYEQYF
TGTGCCAGCTCACCAACGGCCAACTCCAGGGCGAGCTCCTACGAGCAGTACTTC
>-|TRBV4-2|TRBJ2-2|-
CASSQELAGNGGELFF
TGTGCCAGCAGCCAAGAACTTGCAGGGAATGGCGGGGAGCTGTTTTTT
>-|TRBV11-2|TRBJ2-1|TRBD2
CASSFGPTSGGGNEQFF
TGTGCCAGCAGCTTCGGTCCCACTAGCGGGGGGGGCAATGAGCAGTTCTTC
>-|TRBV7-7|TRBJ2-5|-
CASSSKGEGETQYF
TGTGCTAGCAGCTCAAAGGGGGAAGGAGAGACCCAGTACTTC
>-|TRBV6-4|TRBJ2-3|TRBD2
CASSDSGTSGTDTQYF
TGTGCCAGCAGTGACTCGGGTACTAGCGGTACAGATACGCAGTATTTT